Reported below is one T cell receptor beta chain. The antigen this receptor binds is unknown. Base quality data are lacking; no much larger clone is found one base away. Only healthy Caucasian donors were included. Three pairs of female monozygotic twins, all aged 18 to 29 years, made up the twin cohort. Peripheral blood mononuclear cells were the source from which RNA for the TCR libraries was isolated. The method was 5' RACE. Sequencing instrument: Illumina HiSeq 2000. Template switching added a universal primer binding site, and the final cDNA carried a unique molecular identifier that allowed TCR cDNA molecules to be counted accurately. Specific primers in the conserved constant-segment region were used to synthesize first-strand cDNA for TCR alpha and beta chains. To control for contamination, every cDNA library carried two barcodes: a SMART-Mk sample barcode plus Illumina barcodes. Two successive PCR steps introduced TruSeq adapter sequences along with Illumina sample barcodes. TCR alpha and beta cDNA libraries were sequenced on the Illumina HiSeq platform with custom primers. As for the authors' bioinformatics: MiGEC processed the raw reads to extract unique molecular identifiers, while MiXCR was used to determine the CDR3 positions. Recombination models were inferred per individual with the repgenHMM and IGoR tools using an EM algorithm. The tcR package in R was used for shared clonotype analysis, with sharing normalized by the product of cloneset sizes. To study raw recombination without the effects of thymic and clonal selection, out-of-frame nonproductive sequences were analyzed. TCRdb itself trimmed the public reads at Q25 with fastp, ran MiXCR and retained productive beta chains. Each CDR3 protein appears once, grouped with its most common genes and DNA. The V and J calls here are based on TCRdb, not the publication. In this sample the table shows a few hundred thousand distinct CDR3 sequences, just under 10% of which occur a single time. Roughly 3% of the sample lies in the top ten.

The record originates from a study of identical twins (dated by TCRdb to the mid-2010s). For the wider study: TCR alpha and beta repertoires from monozygotic twins, unrelated adults of various ages and cord blood were deep-sequenced to test whether fetal clonotypes persist. To rule out contamination, replicate twin experiments were performed at different times with different library preparation protocols.

Study-wide conclusions, independent of this receptor: Out-of-frame TCR alpha sequences shared between twins showed an excess of low generation-probability sequences compared with coincidental sharing between unrelated individuals. Conclusions relied on cross-sectional statistical analysis, since the same donors could not be followed over many years. Recombination models systematically underestimated out-of-frame TCR alpha sharing in monozygotic twins but agreed with sharing between unrelated individuals. Invariant T cells such as MAIT and iNKT could partly confound zero-insertion analyses, although diverse VJ usage argued against such confounding for most clonotypes. A weaker excess of twin sharing was found in beta out-of-frame sequences because the signal-to-noise ratio was lowered by fewer shared sequences. Fewer insertions were carried by abundant cord blood beta clonotypes; a weaker similar trend was observed in young adult naive repertoires, while no such trend was observed in memory repertoires.

For CDR1 and CDR2, the germline V gene lists MNHEY and SVGEGT. From the cysteine through the phenylalanine, the CDR3 covers 14 amino acids. The kept DNA is CDR3 alone, 42 bases in frame from the first base. At the junction V is shortened by 6 bases and J by 5 bases, with 14 bases in between. The same sample was also studied in work on yellow fever vaccine responses in identical twins. From the second report: According to the authors, the vaccine-induced T cell response in identical twins seemed to be partly convergent and partly specific to each individual. In the study, vaccine-responding T cell clones were precisely tracked in identical twins.

The sequence was obtained from a woman aged 18-29 years in good health. Sequencing was performed on PBMCs. The V and J segments used are TRBV6-2 or TRBV6-3 and TRBJ2-1; no D gene is confidently identified. The CDR3 region reads CASSPPEPNNEQFF. The DNA sequence is given as TGTGCCAGCAGCCCACCAGAACCGAACAATGAGCAGTTCTTC.